The present TCR beta chain was sequenced within a study of blood T cells in healthy people across ages. As concerns this clonotype: Its antigen is not identified.

Study conclusions and caveats: Per-million-T-cell TCR beta diversity fell roughly linearly with age. Naive T cell percentage strongly correlated with TCR beta diversity.

It was with a sample-barcoded 5' primer and a J-beta primer mix that a second PCR of roughly 7 to 12 cycles was run. There were at least 3 million CDR3-containing paired-end reads obtained from each sample. Each CDR3 protein gets one entry after TCRdb re-called the 5' RACE reads with MiXCR. This table has approximately 730,000 distinct CDR3 sequences, 43% appearing once. The sequence was collected from a woman aged 55-69 years in good health. What was sequenced was blood.

The CDR3 sequence is CASSLTSVRTTRYEQFF. In nucleotides, the CDR3 is TGTGCCAGCAGCTTAACCTCAGTCCGGACCACGCGGTATGAGCAGTTCTTC. The chain uses TRBV7-3 and TRBJ2-1; D is unresolved. V was cut by 0 bases and J by 8 bases, with 20 bases left in between. This CDR3 has 17 residues. Germline V CDR1 and CDR2: SGHTA, FQGTGA. The entire variable domain, with the rest obtained from reference TRBV7-3 and TRBJ2-1, is as follows: GAGVSQTPSNKVTEKGKYVELRCDPISGHTALYWYRQSLGQGPEFLIYFQGTGAADDSGLPNDRFFAVRPEGSVSTLKIQRTERGDSAVYLCASSLTSVRTTRYEQFFGPGTRLTVL.